What follows are 16 T cell receptor beta chains derived from one specimen sequenced in a study of graft-versus-host responses after intestinal transplantation. Generated by immunoSEQ multiplex PCR, the TCRdb table keeps only in-frame clones and is missing some. The sample records 8,000 to 9,000 clones, about 30% being singletons. The specimen comprised alloreactive CD4+ T cells from a mixed lymphocyte reaction culture, sampled before intestinal transplant. Specified subset: CFSE-low proliferating T cells sorted from approximately 6-day pre-transplant mixed lymphocyte reaction (GvH or HvG direction). The receptor set was obtained from a human patient who received an intestinal transplant.

This clone is labeled medium-sized. The rearrangement links TRBV7-6 to TRBJ1-2; D is undetermined. Looked up from germline, CDR1 is SGHVS and CDR2 is FNYEAQ. The CDR3 consists of 13 residues. V lost 1 base to trimming and J lost 8 bases, with 11 bases between them. In DNA form, the CDR3 reads TGTGCCAGCAGCTTAGAAGGCGGCTTGGGCTACACCTTC. Translated: CASSLEGGLGYTF.

In its sample, this clone was seen a few times. The V and J genes are TRBV27 and TRBJ2-7; the D gene is possibly TRBD2 (5 bases). Germline CDR1 MNHEY, CDR2 SMNVEV (reference sequence). V was pared by 4 bases and J by 0 bases, with 10 bases between. This CDR3 comprises 14 residues. Here the CDR3 DNA reads TGTGCCAGCAGTTCAGGAGGTAGCTCCTACGAGCAGTACTTC. This encodes CASSSGGSSYEQYF.

This clone has a handful of counts. The V call is TRBV6-5, the J call TRBJ2-5; 9 nucleotides line up with TRBD2. Germline loops: CDR1 MNHEY, CDR2 SVGAGI. The trim removed 8 bases at V and 5 bases at J, leaving 6 bases unmatched. The length of the CDR3 is 13 residues. CDR3 protein: CASVGLAGETQYF. Here the CDR3 DNA reads TGTGCCAGCGTGGGACTAGCCGGTGAGACCCAGTACTTC.

This clone was seen more than once but under ten times. The J gene is TRBJ2-3, the V gene TRBV11-3; 7 bases agree with TRBD2. Germline V lookup: CDR1 SGHNT, CDR2 YENEEA. Trimming at V came to 1 base and at J to 2 bases, leaving 6 bases not matched to a gene. This CDR3 contains 16 residues. CDR3 sequence reads: CASSLGLSGDTDTQYF. For the CDR3, the DNA is TGTGCCAGCAGCTTAGGGTTAAGCGGGGACACAGATACGCAGTATTTT.

The CDR3 loop reads CASSFPGGGTDTQYF. CDR3 nucleotides: TGTGCCAGCAGTTTCCCAGGGGGAGGCACAGATACGCAGTATTTT. The V gene is TRBV6-6, the J gene TRBJ2-3; 7 bases are shared with TRBD1. Germline CDR1 MNHNY, CDR2 SVGAGI (reference sequence). This CDR3 has 15 amino acids. Germline trimming cut 4 bases from V and 1 base from J; bases unmatched to any gene: 5.

The rearrangement uses TRBV5-4 and TRBJ2-5; TRBD2 matches at 8 bases. The CDR3 has 18 amino acids. Germline CDR1 SGHNT, CDR2 YYREEE (reference sequence). The ends lost 0 bases at V and 5 bases at J; junction bases unmatched: 15. CDR3 in DNA: TGTGCCAGCAGCTTGGGACGGCGGGGGGCAGGAGTAGAGGAGACCCAGTACTTC. Its protein product is CASSLGRRGAGVEETQYF. Combining the CDR3 with reference TRBV5-4 and TRBJ2-5 gives the whole variable domain ETGVTQSPTHLIKTRGQQVTLRCSSQSGHNTVSWYQQALGQGPQFIFQYYREEENGRGNFPPRFSGLQFPNYSSELNVNALELDDSALYLCASSLGRRGAGVEETQYFGPGTRLLVL.

The rearrangement uses TRBV7-9 and TRBJ2-7, with D possibly matching TRBD1 (6 bases). V lost 5 bases and J 4 bases, leaving 9 bases between the germline ends. Per the germline V gene, CDR1 is SEHNR and CDR2 is FQNEAQ (reference sequence). The CDR3 spans 12 residues. This CDR3 is CASSQTGYEQYF. The CDR3 DNA reads as TGTGCCAGCAGCCAAACAGGGTACGAGCAGTACTTC.

V usage is TRBV2 and J usage is TRBJ2-5, with a possible D match to TRBD2 (6 bases). Trimming left V 4 bases short and J 4 bases short, with 13 bases between. CDR1 and CDR2 from the germline V gene are SNHLY and FYNNEI. This CDR3 is 14 amino acids long. CDR3 in DNA: TGTGCCAGCAGTGGGGGCGGGGTGGTAGAGACCCAGTACTTC. Protein sequence: CASSGGGVVETQYF.

The rearrangement joins TRBV28 to TRBJ1-4, with 7 bases that match TRBD1. From germline, CDR1 is MDHEN and CDR2 SYDVKM. The CDR3 extends over 16 amino acids. V was pared by 6 bases and J by 7 bases, with 14 bases of the junction left unmatched. The CDR3 reads CASSPRIGGTAEKLFF. The DNA of the CDR3 is TGTGCCAGCAGCCCGCGGATAGGGGGCACAGCTGAAAAACTGTTTTTT.

CDR3 DNA sequence: TGCGCCAGCAGTCCAGGGGGACAAACAATACAGCCCCAGCATTTT. The encoded protein is CASSPGGQTIQPQHF. The gene calls are TRBV10-2 and TRBJ1-5, with 7 bases aligning to TRBD1. Germline V gives CDR1 WSHSY, CDR2 SAAADI. This CDR3 region has 15 residues. With 5 bases clipped from V and 7 bases from J, the junction kept 11 bases outside the gene matches.

V and J are TRBV7-8 and TRBJ1-2; 8 bases fit TRBD1. With 5 bases clipped from V and 5 bases from J, the junction kept 7 bases outside the gene matches. The CDR3 spans 14 residues. Germline assignment: CDR1 SGHVS and CDR2 FQNEAQ. CDR3 in DNA: TGTGCCAGCAGCCCGGGGGGACAGGAGTATGGCTACACCTTC. Residues: CASSPGGQEYGYTF. The full variable domain, rest sourced from reference TRBV7-8 and TRBJ1-2, is GAGVSQSPRYKVAKRGQDVALRCDPISGHVSLFWYQQALGQGPEFLTYFQNEAQLDKSGLPSDRFFAERPEGSVSTLKIQRTQQEDSAVYLCASSPGGQEYGYTFGSGTRLTVV.

There are a few counts of this clone. The J gene is TRBJ2-6, the V gene TRBV5-4; possibly TRBD2 for D (6 bases). Germline CDR1 SGHNT, CDR2 YYREEE (reference sequence). This CDR3 has 17 amino acids. V was trimmed by 3 bases and J by 0 bases, leaving 13 bases between them. The CDR3 coding sequence is TGTGCCAGCAGCTCCCCGGGACTTAGCTCTGGGGCCAACGTCCTGACTTTC. As protein: CASSSPGLSSGANVLTF.

The count of this clone is one. The chain employs TRBV28 and TRBJ1-4; the D is unclear. Trimming removed 4 bases at V and 4 bases at J, with 13 bases between. Looked up from germline, CDR1 is MDHEN and CDR2 is SYDVKM. The CDR3 is 15 amino acids. The CDR3 protein is CASSSYHPGNEKLFF. As DNA, the CDR3 is TGTGCCAGCAGTTCCTACCACCCCGGTAATGAAAAACTGTTTTTT.

This clone was recorded a few times. V is TRBV6-1 and J is TRBJ1-5; tentative D call: TRBD1 (5 bases). The CDR3 is made up of 13 amino acids. Trimming took off 8 bases at V and 5 bases at J, with 13 bases between the two ends. Germline loops: CDR1 MNHNS, CDR2 SASEGT. The chain's CDR3 is CASGAVLDQPQHF. DNA for the CDR3: TGTGCCAGCGGGGCAGTACTGGATCAGCCCCAGCATTTT.

The gene calls are TRBV2 and TRBJ1-2; the match to TRBD1 covers 9 bases. Per the germline V gene, CDR1 is SNHLY and CDR2 is FYNNEI. The CDR3 length is 13 residues. Trimming removed 7 bases from V and 8 bases from J; junction bases left unmatched: 8. CDR3 nucleotides: TGTGCCAGCACCGGGACAGGGAGGGAGGGCTACACCTTC. Amino acid sequence: CASTGTGREGYTF.

The chain employs TRBV6-1 and TRBJ2-2, with 9 bases matching TRBD2. The ends lost 5 bases at V and 4 bases at J; junction bases unmatched: 5. The CDR3 length is 15 residues. Germline CDR1 reads MNHNS; CDR2 reads SASEGT. The CDR3 DNA follows: TGTGCCAGCAGTACCTGGCGGGGGGGCACCGGGGAGCTGTTTTTT. Amino acid sequence: CASSTWRGGTGELFF.